This T cell receptor (beta chain) appears in the sequencing data of a study of long-term antiretroviral therapy in people with HIV. Broader study findings: Following ART, diversity rose but still fell short of transplant donor controls. Versus controls, repertoires in people with HIV had narrower CDR3 length ranges.

On this clone itself: Its antigen is currently unknown.

Trimming took off 4 bases at V and 8 bases at J, with 20 bases between the two ends. This CDR3 region has 15 residues. Germline CDR1 is MNHNS and CDR2 is SASEGT. Runs used v3.0 of the immunoSEQ assay and were done at survey level. Here immunoSEQ multiplex PCR was the method, and the copy in TCRdb shows in-frame clones only, minus some. The table lists tens of thousands of clones, about 96% of them singletons. Participants living with HIV all received treatment in the United States. The TCR sequence derives from a young man with HIV. The V and J genes are TRBV6-1 and TRBJ1-2; D might be TRBD1 (5 bases). The sample in question was unsorted PBMCs, obtained roughly 6.2 years after starting antiretroviral therapy. The CDR3 coding sequence is TGTGCCAGCAGTGTTTTTACTGGGGGAGGTGGGGGCTACACCTTC. It encodes CASSVFTGGGGGYTF.